This TCR beta chain was observed in a study of cytomegalovirus exposure and HLA in healthy donors. Study conclusions and caveats: Some public TCRs appeared in many individuals, while most sequences were rare. A few of the chains that were CMV-associated were confirmed in vitro to be specific for CMV antigens.

Sequenced by immunoSEQ multiplex PCR; TCRdb stores in-frame clones only, minus some. This sample yields some 86,000 clones, of which over 85% are seen a single time; around 3.3% belongs to the top ten. To note about this clone: Its antigen is as yet unknown.

What was sequenced was PBMCs. This TCR derives from a woman aged 25 to 45 in good health and CMV-seronegative.

The CDR3 spells CASSRRYTSSYEQYF. In DNA, the CDR3 is TGTGCCAGCAGCAGGAGGTATACTAGCTCCTACGAGCAGTACTTC. The V call is TRBV21-1, the J call TRBJ2-7; the table gives TRBD2 as D, unverified against the DNA. TRBV21-1 is assigned pseudogene status. The CDR3 length is 15 residues.